These 23 T cell receptor beta chains were all obtained from the same sample, sequenced in a study of blood T cell repertoires in COVID-19. The repertoire was sequenced with immunoSEQ multiplex PCR; TCRdb's copy has only in-frame clones and lacks some. The data show just over 300,000 clones, 80% to 90% seen once. Sequencing was carried out using PBMCs or T cells enriched from blood (not recorded which). These receptors were collected from a man aged 30-40 years who had recovered from COVID-19.

V and J are TRBV13 and TRBJ2-5, with 14 bases that match TRBD2. The CDR3 is made up of 16 amino acids. The ends lost 5 bases at V and 3 bases at J; junction bases unmatched: 5. CDR1 and CDR2 from the germline V gene are PRHDT and FYEKMQ (reference sequence). For the CDR3, the DNA is TGTGCCAGCAGCCCCCGACTAGCGGGAGGGGAAGAGACCCAGTACTTC. This encodes CASSPRLAGGEETQYF.

The V call is TRBV29-1, the J call TRBJ2-5; 11 nucleotides align to TRBD2. The CDR3 is made up of 15 amino acids. Germline CDR1 and CDR2: SQVTM and ANQGSEA. The V segment lost 5 bases and the J segment 0 bases; nucleotides outside the gene matches: 5. The CDR3 nucleotides read TGCAGCGTTTCTCCGGGACTAGCGGACCAAGAGACCCAGTACTTC. Amino acid sequence: CSVSPGLADQETQYF.

The chain couples TRBV5-1 to TRBJ1-2; D is ambiguous. The V end was cut by 4 bases, the J end by 1 base, with 11 bases between. Germline V gene data show CDR1 as SGHRS and CDR2 as YFSETQ. This CDR3 spans 14 amino acids. The CDR3 reads CASSRVDLNYGYTF. In DNA form, the CDR3 reads TGCGCCAGCAGCCGGGTCGATCTTAACTATGGCTACACCTTC.

The chain joins TRBV11-3 to TRBJ2-1, with a tentative D call TRBD2 (5 bases). Trimming stripped 5 bases from V and 1 base from J, with 9 bases between. The germline CDR1 and CDR2 sequences are SGHNT and YENEEA. The CDR3 is 14 residues long. The CDR3: CASSPPGSYNEQFF. The CDR3 nucleotides read TGTGCCAGCAGCCCCCCGGGGTCCTACAATGAGCAGTTCTTC.

The V and J genes are TRBV14 and TRBJ2-4, with 10 positions matching TRBD1. The germline gives CDR1 SGHDN, CDR2 FVKESK. With V trimmed by 6 bases and J by 7 bases, 3 bases remained unmatched. The CDR3 extends over 13 amino acids. The CDR3 coding sequence is TGTGCCAGCAGAACGACAGGGGGCAACATTCAGTACTTC. It encodes CASRTTGGNIQYF.

The gene calls are TRBV15 and TRBJ1-4; possible D gene TRBD1, 6 bases. Trimming took 5 bases from V and 5 from J, leaving 12 bases between them. The CDR3 extends over 14 amino acids. Germline CDR1 is LNHNV and CDR2 is YYDKDF (reference sequence). In nucleotides, the CDR3 is TGTGCCACCAGCGGGGGGGGCGGGAATGAAAAACTGTTTTTT. It is translated as CATSGGGGNEKLFF.

The chain uses TRBV11-2 and TRBJ2-2; TRBD2 agrees at 8 bases. Germline loops: CDR1 SGHAT, CDR2 FQNNGV. Germline trimming cut 1 base from V and 8 bases from J; bases unmatched to any gene: 6. The CDR3 length is 15 residues. Here the CDR3 reads CASSLGLAGRGELFF. CDR3 coding DNA: TGTGCCAGCAGCTTAGGTTTAGCGGGACGGGGGGAGCTGTTTTTT.

This chain links TRBV5-6 with TRBJ2-1; 8 nucleotides match TRBD1. In germline, CDR1 is SGHDT, CDR2 YYEEEE. The V segment lost 4 bases and the J segment 7 bases; nucleotides outside the gene matches: 10. There are 15 residues in the CDR3. The CDR3 sequence: CASSVGQGLGNEQFF. As DNA, the CDR3 is TGTGCCAGCAGCGTAGGACAGGGTCTGGGTAATGAGCAGTTCTTC.

The V call is TRBV5-8, the J call TRBJ2-7; D possibly corresponds to TRBD1 (5 bases). The CDR3 extends over 14 amino acids. In germline, CDR1 is SGHTS, CDR2 YDEGEE. V shed 0 bases and J shed 4 bases, with 11 bases lying between them. The DNA for the CDR3 is TGTGCCAGCAGCTTGGCATTGGGGCAATACGAGCAGTACTTC. It encodes CASSLALGQYEQYF.

The chain uses TRBV3-1 (or the pseudogene TRBV3-2) and TRBJ1-2; D is ambiguous. Trimming pared 4 bases from V and 10 bases from J, leaving 16 bases between. This CDR3 spans 13 amino acids. The germline CDR1 and CDR2 sequences are LGHDT and YNNKEL (reference sequence). CDR3 nucleotide sequence: TGTGCCAGCAGCCGCGGGGTTAATTTTGTCTACACCTTC. It encodes CASSRGVNFVYTF.

The chain recombines TRBV11-1 with TRBJ2-7; TRBD1 is a possible D gene (6 bases). The CDR3 extends over 13 amino acids. The germline V and J ends were trimmed by 5 bases and 3 bases, with 11 bases remaining between them. CDR1 is SGHAT and CDR2 is FQDESV in the germline V gene (reference sequence). This CDR3 reads CASSPDRHYEQYF. For the CDR3, the DNA is TGTGCCAGCAGCCCCGACAGGCACTACGAGCAGTACTTC.

This chain links TRBV11-3 with TRBJ2-1; 9 bases are a match to TRBD2. Losses at the gene ends were 0 bases for V and 0 bases for J; bases not matched to a gene: 9. This CDR3 comprises 19 residues. Germline V gives CDR1 SGHNT, CDR2 YENEEA. CDR3 sequence: CASSLDFWASGNSYNEQFF. The DNA of the CDR3 is TGTGCCAGCAGCTTAGATTTTTGGGCTAGCGGGAACTCCTACAATGAGCAGTTCTTC. Full variable domain (remainder filled in from reference TRBV11-3 and TRBJ2-1): EAGVVQSPRYKIIEKKQPVAFWCNPISGHNTLYWYLQNLGQGPELLIRYENEEAVDDSQLPKDRFSAERLKGVDSTLKIQPAELGDSAVYLCASSLDFWASGNSYNEQFFGPGTRLTVL.

The chain is built from TRBV28 and TRBJ2-7, with 9 bases aligning to TRBD1. The V gene's germline CDR1 is MDHEN and CDR2 SYDVKM. V trimming: 5 bases; J trimming: 1 base; junction bases outside the gene matches: 6. The CDR3 covers 15 residues. CDR3 sequence reads: CASSTPGTGSYEQYF. CDR3 sequence (DNA): TGTGCCAGCAGTACCCCCGGGACAGGGTCCTACGAGCAGTACTTC.

The rearrangement uses TRBV6-5 and TRBJ1-3; 7 nucleotides line up with TRBD1. Germline CDR1 and CDR2: MNHEY and SVGAGI. Unmatched junction bases numbered 3, after V lost 5 bases and J lost 2 bases. The CDR3 runs 14 residues. CDR3 in DNA: TGTGCCAGCAGTAAAACAGGGGCTGGAAACACCATATATTTT. As protein: CASSKTGAGNTIYF.

The chain has TRBV23-1 and TRBJ2-3; 10 nucleotides line up with TRBD2. TRBV23-1 belongs to the ORF category, with a function that is uncertain. The CDR3 is 16 residues long. V was pared by 2 bases and J by 4 bases, with 6 bases of the junction left unmatched. The CDR3, as DNA: TGCGCCAGCAGTCAACGAAACCTAGCGGGAGCAGATACGCAGTATTTT. It yields the protein CASSQRNLAGADTQYF.

This chain uses TRBV5-1 with TRBJ1-5; no firm D call. Trimming pared 2 bases from V and 2 bases from J, leaving 5 bases between. The germline V gene has CDR1 SGHRS and CDR2 YFSETQ. The CDR3 totals 13 residues. The CDR3 nucleotides are TGCGCCAGCAGCTTTGAGGGCAATCAGCCCCAGCATTTT. Protein product: CASSFEGNQPQHF.

The chain uses TRBV2 and TRBJ2-7; the match to TRBD2 covers 7 bases. The germline V gene has CDR1 SNHLY and CDR2 FYNNEI. The CDR3 totals 15 residues. J gave up 1 base and V 3 bases, and 6 bases lay outside the gene matches. As DNA, the CDR3 is TGTGCCAGCAGTGACTCGATAGCGGGTTCCTACGAGCAGTACTTC. This gives the protein CASSDSIAGSYEQYF.

The chain carries TRBV29-1 and TRBJ2-5; 12 bases line up with TRBD2. Per germline, CDR1 SQVTM and CDR2 ANQGSEA. The CDR3 runs 14 residues. Trimming removed 4 bases from V and 9 bases from J; junction bases left unmatched: 9. The chain's CDR3 is CSVGLAGGQIPQYF. The CDR3 DNA sequence: TGCAGCGTTGGGCTAGCGGGAGGGCAAATTCCCCAGTACTTC.

A word on this clone: This sample also contains other DNA sequences that code for the same CDR3. The V and J genes are TRBV7-2 and TRBJ2-7; TRBD2 agrees at 12 bases. The ends lost 4 bases at V and 4 bases at J; junction bases unmatched: 5. The CDR3 extends over 15 amino acids. CDR1 and CDR2 (germline): SGHTA, FQGNSA. The DNA of the CDR3 is TGTGCCAGCAGCTCCCGGACTAGCGGGACTTACGAGCAGTACTTC. The encoded protein is CASSSRTSGTYEQYF.

This clone occurred a few times. The rearrangement joins TRBV3-1 (or the pseudogene TRBV3-2) to TRBJ1-2; D possibly corresponds to TRBD1 (5 bases). The CDR3 runs to 14 residues. Germline lookup yields CDR1 LGHDT and CDR2 YNNKEL (reference sequence). V lost 4 bases and J lost 4, with 13 bases in between. The CDR3 nucleotides are TGTGCCAGCAGCCCTCGCGCAGGGCCCTATGGCTACACCTTC. The encoded protein is CASSPRAGPYGYTF.

The genes are TRBV5-1 and TRBJ1-2; D not certain. Germline CDR1 is SGHRS and CDR2 is YFSETQ. The CDR3 consists of 13 residues. Trimming pared 4 bases from V and 4 bases from J, leaving 11 bases between. The CDR3 region has the DNA TGCGCCAGCAGCCCCGACGGACTCTATGGCTACACCTTC. It is translated as CASSPDGLYGYTF.

The chain is built from TRBV6-5 and TRBJ2-1; 8 nucleotides agree with TRBD2. Germline lookup yields CDR1 MNHEY and CDR2 SVGAGI. Germline trimming cut 8 bases from V and 0 bases from J; bases unmatched to any gene: 6. The length of the CDR3 is 15 residues. The CDR3 DNA sequence: TGTGCCAGCCGGGAGGGGGGGGGCTCCTACAATGAGCAGTTCTTC. Translated, it gives CASREGGGSYNEQFF.

The chain has TRBV9 and TRBJ1-1; D not certain. V was trimmed by 0 bases and J by 5 bases, leaving 14 bases between them. Germline lookup yields CDR1 SGDLS and CDR2 YYNGEE. The CDR3 has 15 residues. CDR3 nucleotide sequence: TGTGCCAGCAGCGTAGGGGCAGGTTGGAGGACTGAAGCTTTCTTT. Translating gives CASSVGAGWRTEAFF.